The 5 T cell receptor beta chains listed next were all sequenced from one sample in a study of beta chain features in type 1 diabetes. Reverse transcription of all isolated RNA meant that expressed TCRB transcripts were sequenced. Some clones are missing from TCRdb's copy, which holds only in-frame ones; the method was immunoSEQ multiplex PCR. The table records about 270,000 clones, 14% of them present only once. Antigens for these TCRs are unknown. Study conclusions and caveats: All four CD4+ subsets from Type 1 diabetes patients carried moderately but significantly shorter TCRB CDR3s.

The sample taken for sequencing was naive CD4+ T cells from blood. The receptors originated from a man in his thirties or forties with type 1 diabetes.

This clone was found a few times. The V and J genes are TRBV5-6 and TRBJ2-1; D remains ambiguous. The CDR3 totals 12 residues. V lost 5 bases and J 4 bases, leaving 7 bases between the germline ends. Germline loops: CDR1 SGHDT, CDR2 YYEEEE. The CDR3 here is CASSSLYNEQFF. CDR3 in DNA: TGTGCCAGCAGTAGTCTTTACAATGAGCAGTTCTTC. The full variable domain, its missing parts supplied by reference TRBV5-6 and TRBJ2-1, is DAGVTQSPTHLIKTRGQQVTLRCSPKSGHDTVSWYQQALGQGPQFIFQYYEEEERQRGNFPDRFSGHQFPNYSSELNVNALLLGDSALYLCASSSLYNEQFFGPGTRLTVL.

The gene calls are TRBV5-1 and TRBJ2-1, with TRBD2 matching over 7 bases. With 1 base clipped from V and 4 bases from J, the junction kept 2 bases outside the gene matches. CDR3 length equals 14 residues. Germline-derived CDR1 and CDR2 are SGHRS and YFSETQ. The CDR3: CASSLLAAYNEQFF. For the CDR3, the DNA is TGCGCCAGCAGCTTGCTAGCGGCGTACAATGAGCAGTTCTTC.

The chain carries TRBV11-1 and TRBJ2-1, with 11 bases fitting TRBD2. The CDR3 covers 15 residues. V was clipped by 2 bases and J by 10 bases; unmatched bases: 7. CDR1 is SGHAT and CDR2 is FQDESV in the germline V gene (reference sequence). The CDR3 is CASSLRGLAVTEQFF. The CDR3 DNA reads TGTGCCAGCAGCTTAAGGGGACTAGCGGTAACGGAGCAGTTCTTC. The full variable domain, with the rest looked up from reference TRBV11-1 and TRBJ2-1, is EAEVAQSPRYKITEKSQAVAFWCDPISGHATLYWYRQILGQGPELLVQFQDESVVDDSQLPKDRFSAERLKGVDSTLKIQPAELGDSAMYLCASSLRGLAVTEQFFGPGTRLTVL.

The rearrangement uses TRBV7-7 and TRBJ2-3; 9 bases match TRBD2. Germline CDR1 is SSHAT and CDR2 is FNYEAQ (reference sequence). Trimming at V came to 4 bases and at J to 3 bases, leaving 5 bases not matched to a gene. This CDR3 contains 15 residues. CDR3 DNA: TGTGCCAGCAGCTATGGCGGGAGGGCAACAGATACGCAGTATTTT. Translated, it gives CASSYGGRATDTQYF.

This clone was observed a handful of times. V and J are TRBV18 and TRBJ2-1, with 8 nucleotides matching TRBD2. The germline CDR1 and CDR2 sequences are KGHSH and LQKENI. Germline trimming cut 3 bases from V and 1 base from J; bases unmatched to any gene: 5. The CDR3 has 16 amino acids. The CDR3 loop is CASSPQRGQSYNEQFF. The CDR3 region has the DNA TGTGCCAGCTCACCCCAGCGGGGGCAATCCTACAATGAGCAGTTCTTC. The full variable domain, its missing parts supplied by reference TRBV18 and TRBJ2-1, is NAGVMQNPRHLVRRRGQEARLRCSPMKGHSHVYWYRQLPEEGLKFMVYLQKENIIDESGMPKERFSAEFPKEGPSILRIQQVVRGDSAAYFCASSPQRGQSYNEQFFGPGTRLTVL.